This T cell receptor (beta chain) was profiled in a study of blood T cell repertoires in COVID-19. Study overall: PBMCs, B-cell-depleted T cells, or T cells were the source of the cDNA or gDNA that made up the material.

CDR3 length: 13 residues. J gave up 3 bases and V 3 bases, and 2 bases lay outside the gene matches. Sequencing used immunoSEQ multiplex PCR; TCRdb keeps in-frame clones, though not all of them. Among about 190,000 clones listed, about 83% were seen once. This clonotype was obtained from a man in his forties with acute COVID-19. Sequencing was performed on PBMCs or T cells enriched from blood (not recorded which). V usage is TRBV12-3 or TRBV12-4 and J usage is TRBJ2-7, with 7 bases that match TRBD2. This CDR3 reads CASSLSGGYEQYF. In DNA, the CDR3 is TGTGCCAGCAGTTTGTCGGGGGGCTACGAGCAGTACTTC.